A single T cell receptor beta chain is shown here with its context. These data originate in a study of blood T cell repertoires in COVID-19. Whole-study context: The origin of the acute and convalescent COVID-19 samples was the United States, Italy and Spain. PBMCs, B-cell-depleted T cells, or T cells were the source of the cDNA or gDNA that made up the material.

J gave up 5 bases and V 2 bases, and 6 bases lay outside the gene matches. The CDR3 is 15 residues long. CDR1 is SGHRS, CDR2 YFSETQ, per germline. Authors' processing steps: Reference gene primer amplification gave estimated nucleated cell counts. Data came from immunoSEQ multiplex PCR; TCRdb stores just in-frame clones and leaves some out. V and J calls and clone size come straight from that table; D and trimming were deduced from the DNA. The sample includes about 90,000 clones, about 89% seen only once; the top ten take about 1.7%. This receptor was taken from a human donor with active COVID-19. The donor label of this sample is uncertain. This sequence joins TRBV5-1 and TRBJ2-5; 10 bases match TRBD2. Sequencing was carried out using peripheral blood. The CDR3 DNA is TGCGCCAGCAGCTTCCAGCGGGGGGGAGTGGAGACCCAGTACTTC. Protein sequence: CASSFQRGGVETQYF.